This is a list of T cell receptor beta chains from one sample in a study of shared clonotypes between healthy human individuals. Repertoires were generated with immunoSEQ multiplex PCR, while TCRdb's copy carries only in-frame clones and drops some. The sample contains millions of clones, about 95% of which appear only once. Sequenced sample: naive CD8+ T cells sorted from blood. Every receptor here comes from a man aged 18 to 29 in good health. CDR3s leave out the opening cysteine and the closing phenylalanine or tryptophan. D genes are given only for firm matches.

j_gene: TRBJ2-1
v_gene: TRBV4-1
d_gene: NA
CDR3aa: ASSPTGGGLEQF

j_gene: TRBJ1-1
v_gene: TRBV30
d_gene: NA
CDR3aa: AWSEIPYTEAF

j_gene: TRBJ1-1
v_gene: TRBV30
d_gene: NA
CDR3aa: AWSPGFGVNTEAF

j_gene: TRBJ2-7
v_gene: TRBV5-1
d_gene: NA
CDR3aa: ASSNFGEQY

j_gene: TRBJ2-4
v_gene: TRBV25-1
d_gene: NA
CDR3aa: ASSGGPGNIQY

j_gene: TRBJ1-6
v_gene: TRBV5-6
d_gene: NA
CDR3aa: ASSLTGSLNSPLH

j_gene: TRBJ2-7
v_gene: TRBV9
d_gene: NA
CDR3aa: ASSAPSLEQY

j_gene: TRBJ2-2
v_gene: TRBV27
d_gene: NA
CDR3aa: ASSFARGTGELF

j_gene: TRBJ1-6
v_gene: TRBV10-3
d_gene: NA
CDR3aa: AISDADSNSPLH

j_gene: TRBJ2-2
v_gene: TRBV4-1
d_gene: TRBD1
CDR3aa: ASSLVDRGTGELF

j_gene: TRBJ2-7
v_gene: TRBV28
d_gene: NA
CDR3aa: ASTPLGGSPAYEQY

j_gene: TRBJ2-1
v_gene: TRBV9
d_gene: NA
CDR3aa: ASSVITADEQF

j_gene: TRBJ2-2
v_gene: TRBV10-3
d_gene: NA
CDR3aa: AISDGTNTGELF

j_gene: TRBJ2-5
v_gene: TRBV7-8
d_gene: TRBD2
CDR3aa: ASSLSLAGAYWETQY

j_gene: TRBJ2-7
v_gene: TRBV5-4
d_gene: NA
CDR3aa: ASSLADSPYEQY

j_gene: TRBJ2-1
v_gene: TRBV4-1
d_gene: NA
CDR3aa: ASTADSLSYNEQF

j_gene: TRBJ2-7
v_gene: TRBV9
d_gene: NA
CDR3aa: ASSVAGWDYEQY

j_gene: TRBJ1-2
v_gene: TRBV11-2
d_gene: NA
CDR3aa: ASSLDRAPRYGYT

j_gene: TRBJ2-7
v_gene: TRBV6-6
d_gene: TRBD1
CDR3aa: ATYLGQGVVEQY

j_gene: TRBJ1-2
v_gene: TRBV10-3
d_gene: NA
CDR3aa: AISEERRSNYGYT

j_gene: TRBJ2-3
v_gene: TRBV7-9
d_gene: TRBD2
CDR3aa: ASSFRLAASTDTQY

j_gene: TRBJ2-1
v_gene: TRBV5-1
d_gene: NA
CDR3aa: ASSLSGYNEQF